This record looks at one T cell receptor (beta chain) sequence and its context. Its antigen is as yet unknown. The CDR3 runs to 14 residues. The J segment lost 5 bases and the V segment lost 3 bases, leaving 5 bases of the junction unmatched. The V gene's germline CDR1 is SNHLY and CDR2 FYNNEI. The sample originates from a study of cytomegalovirus exposure and HLA in healthy donors. On the study more broadly: From about 180 million T cells, an earlier analysis saw 90 million to 130 million unique TCR beta sequences. A data release that came early held approximately 85 million unique TCRs from HLA-typed donors. Study results and caveats: Most sequenced TCRs were rare (though some public TCRs occurred in many donors). Roughly 170 TCR beta chains were listed as cytomegalovirus-associated.

A multiplex PCR was run with 60 Vbeta primers and 13 Jbeta primers. Produced via immunoSEQ multiplex PCR; TCRdb's table is partial and in-frame only. This table has under 250,000 clones, around 80% appearing once. The sample consisted of PBMCs. This receptor was identified in a woman aged 30 to 39 in good health and CMV-seropositive. The rearrangement joins TRBV2 to TRBJ1-1; 8 bases are shared with TRBD1. The chain's CDR3 is CASSDQGAQTEAFF. CDR3 bases: TGTGCCAGCAGTGATCAGGGGGCGCAAACTGAAGCTTTCTTT.